Listed below are T cell receptor beta chains from one sample, sequenced in a study of blood T cell repertoires in COVID-19. Only in-frame clones appear in the TCRdb table, and some are missing; sequencing was by immunoSEQ multiplex PCR. The repertoire includes about 93,000 clones, around 90% of them detected once, and around 5.2% sits in the top ten. The sample taken for sequencing was peripheral blood. The receptors come from a man in his 60s with COVID-19, enrolled during active disease. CDR3s include the opening cysteine and the closing phenylalanine or tryptophan. D genes are given only for firm matches. For some rows the clone size is stated as once, few or many, or as a class when expanded; others skip it.

v_gene	abundance	d_gene	j_gene	CDR3aa	CDR3nt
TRBV13	.	.	TRBJ1-1	CASSPRQRRIDTEAFF	TGTGCCAGCTCCCCGAGACAGCGTAGAATTGACACTGAAGCTTTCTTT
TRBV27	.	.	TRBJ1-2	CASSPDRVNYGYTF	TGTGCCAGCAGTCCGGACAGAGTAAACTATGGCTACACCTTC
TRBV10-3	.	TRBD1	TRBJ2-7	CAISESSGQGITYEQYF	TGTGCCATCAGTGAGTCGTCGGGACAGGGGATTACCTACGAGCAGTACTTC
TRBV12-3/TRBV12-4	.	TRBD1	TRBJ1-2	CASKQGASGYTF	TGTGCCAGCAAACAGGGGGCTAGTGGCTACACCTTC
TRBV18	once	TRBD2	TRBJ2-1	CASSPPTSGGNEQFF	TGTGCCAGCTCACCACCGACTAGCGGGGGGAATGAGCAGTTCTTC
TRBV30	.	TRBD1	TRBJ2-5	CAWSSPRRGRETQYF	TGTGCCTGGAGTTCCCCTCGCAGGGGGCGAGAGACCCAGTACTTC
TRBV11-2	.	.	TRBJ1-4	CASGRVNEKLFF	TGTGCCAGCGGGAGGGTTAATGAAAAACTGTTTTTT
TRBV19	.	.	TRBJ1-6	CASSTPFGQRNSPLHF	TGTGCCAGTAGTACCCCCTTCGGACAGAGAAATTCACCCCTCCACTTT
TRBV7-2	.	TRBD2	TRBJ2-7	CASSSTSGMVEQYF	TGTGCCAGCAGCTCCACTAGCGGGATGGTAGAGCAGTACTTC
TRBV11-3	.	.	TRBJ1-2	CASSLEARSSGYTF	TGTGCCAGCAGCTTAGAGGCCCGTAGCTCTGGCTACACCTTC
TRBV30	once	.	TRBJ2-7	CAWSSNGLGGSISYEQYF	TGTGCCTGGAGTTCAAACGGGTTGGGCGGGTCTATCTCCTACGAGCAGTACTTC
TRBV27	.	.	TRBJ1-1	CASRGIADSEAFF	TGTGCCAGCAGAGGAATCGCGGACTCTGAAGCTTTCTTT
TRBV10-3	.	.	TRBJ2-3	CAISGRLDLTDTQYF	TGTGCCATCAGTGGCCGACTAGATCTCACAGATACGCAGTATTTT
TRBV19	.	TRBD1	TRBJ1-5	CASTRDRGSNQPQHF	TGTGCCAGTACCCGGGACAGGGGGAGCAATCAGCCCCAGCATTTT
TRBV3-1/TRBV3-2	few	.	TRBJ2-1	CASSQEGPAGEQFF	TGTGCCAGCAGCCAAGAGGGCCCGGCGGGTGAGCAGTTCTTC
TRBV21-1	.	.	TRBJ2-7	CASSTQWTSSLEQYF	TGTGCCAGCAGCACCCAGTGGACTAGCTCCCTCGAGCAGTACTTC
TRBV4-3	.	TRBD1	TRBJ1-2	CASSQDRGQDQAYGYTF	TGCGCCAGCAGCCAAGATAGGGGACAGGATCAGGCCTATGGCTACACCTTC
TRBV28	.	.	TRBJ1-5	CASGGWASGNQPQHF	TGTGCCAGCGGTGGATGGGCTAGCGGCAATCAGCCCCAGCATTTT
TRBV28	.	.	TRBJ1-1	CASSLTENTEAFF	TGTGCCAGCAGTCTGACAGAGAACACTGAAGCTTTCTTT
TRBV5-1	few	.	TRBJ2-1	CASSFRDSNSRVEQFF	TGCGCCAGCAGCTTCCGGGACTCAAATTCAAGGGTTGAGCAGTTCTTC
TRBV12-5	.	.	TRBJ1-5	CASGLVSPRGSDQPQHF	TGTGCTAGTGGTTTGGTATCTCCCAGGGGTAGCGATCAGCCCCAGCATTTT
TRBV2	once	TRBD1	TRBJ1-5	CASRHSETGDSNQPQHF	TGTGCCAGCAGGCACTCAGAGACAGGGGATAGCAATCAGCCCCAGCATTTT
TRBV7-3	.	TRBD2	TRBJ2-5	CASSLRDGRAGETQYF	TGTGCCAGCAGCTTAAGAGACGGGAGGGCGGGCGAGACCCAGTACTTC
TRBV7-7	.	.	TRBJ2-1	CASSLYRGYNEQFF	TGTGCCAGCAGCTTATATCGCGGGTACAATGAGCAGTTCTTC
TRBV7-6	.	.	TRBJ1-6	CASSKTLPGLSNSPLHF	TGTGCCAGCAGTAAAACCCTCCCGGGACTCTCAAATTCACCCCTCCACTTT
TRBV5-4	.	TRBD1	TRBJ1-1	CASSPDRGDTEAFF	TGTGCCAGCAGCCCTGACAGGGGGGACACTGAAGCTTTCTTT
TRBV19	.	.	TRBJ2-4	CASSMGPGSAKNIQYF	TGTGCCAGTAGTATGGGTCCGGGTTCAGCCAAAAACATTCAGTACTTC
TRBV5-4	once	.	TRBJ1-1	CAGGAGGTEAFF	TGTGCCGGGGGGGCCGGGGGCACTGAAGCTTTCTTT
TRBV2	once	.	TRBJ2-5	CASSGGVGNQETQYF	TGTGCCAGCAGTGGGGGGGTAGGAAACCAAGAGACCCAGTACTTC
TRBV28	.	TRBD2	TRBJ2-1	CASSQGLAFRNEQFF	TGTGCCAGCAGTCAAGGACTAGCTTTTAGGAATGAGCAGTTCTTC
TRBV28	once	.	TRBJ1-3	CASQNGDHSGNTIYF	TGTGCCAGTCAGAACGGAGACCACTCTGGAAACACCATATATTTT
TRBV7-8	.	TRBD1	TRBJ1-1	CASSLDRGNTEAFF	TGTGCCAGCAGCCTGGACAGGGGTAACACTGAAGCTTTCTTT
TRBV7-2	.	TRBD2	TRBJ2-1	CASSPWGSGGYNEQFF	TGTGCCAGCAGCCCCTGGGGTAGCGGGGGATACAATGAGCAGTTCTTC
TRBV7-2	.	.	TRBJ1-5	CASSLMTGGSNQPQHF	TGTGCCAGCAGCTTGATGACGGGAGGTAGCAATCAGCCCCAGCATTTT
TRBV18	.	.	TRBJ2-1	CASSPTAGDEQFF	TGTGCCAGCTCACCCACTGCAGGGGATGAGCAGTTCTTC
TRBV5-1	.	.	TRBJ1-4	CASRTGSNEKLFF	TGCGCCAGCAGGACAGGCTCTAATGAAAAACTGTTTTTT
TRBV7-9	.	TRBD1	TRBJ1-2	CASSLGSRGRDGYTF	TGTGCCAGCAGCTTAGGTTCCAGGGGGCGGGATGGCTACACCTTC
TRBV18	.	TRBD2	TRBJ2-1	CASSPGLADNEQFF	TGTGCCAGCTCACCGGGACTAGCGGACAATGAGCAGTTCTTC
TRBV13	.	.	TRBJ2-1	CASSFWTEGNEQFF	TGTGCCAGCAGCTTCTGGACAGAAGGAAACGAGCAGTTCTTC
TRBV2	.	.	TRBJ2-3	CASSDALLKSTDTQYF	TGTGCCAGCAGTGATGCCCTACTCAAAAGCACAGATACGCAGTATTTT
TRBV6-2/TRBV6-3	.	.	TRBJ1-2	CASSYGDGGGYGYTF	TGTGCCAGCAGTTACGGGGATGGCGGCGGGTATGGCTACACCTTC
TRBV7-2	once	.	TRBJ2-5	CASSLDSLETQYF	TGTGCCAGCAGCTTGGACTCTTTGGAGACCCAGTACTTC
TRBV3-1/TRBV3-2	.	TRBD2	TRBJ2-2	CASSRGAGVRTGELFF	TGTGCCAGCAGCCGAGGAGCGGGAGTTAGGACCGGGGAGCTGTTTTTT
TRBV5-6	.	TRBD1	TRBJ2-2	CASSLGTGIDTGELFF	TGTGCCAGCAGCTTAGGGACAGGAATAGACACCGGGGAGCTGTTTTTT
TRBV30	.	TRBD2	TRBJ2-3	CAWSVAGGADTQYF	TGTGCCTGGAGCGTAGCGGGAGGGGCAGATACGCAGTATTTT
TRBV7-9	.	.	TRBJ2-1	CASSLALGGGYNEQFF	TGTGCCAGCAGCTTAGCGCTGGGCGGAGGCTACAATGAGCAGTTCTTC
TRBV6-1	.	.	TRBJ1-5	CASSEIQYSNQPQHF	TGTGCCAGCAGTGAGATTCAGTATAGCAATCAGCCCCAGCATTTT
TRBV7-9	.	TRBD1	TRBJ2-3	CASSWDRGRGRTDTQYF	TGTGCCAGCAGCTGGGACAGGGGGCGAGGTCGCACAGATACGCAGTATTTT
TRBV15	.	.	TRBJ1-1	CATSRSGNTEAFF	TGTGCCACCAGCAGATCAGGAAACACTGAAGCTTTCTTT
TRBV3-1/TRBV3-2	.	.	TRBJ2-7	CASSRRASYEQYF	TGTGCCAGCAGCCGCAGGGCCTCCTACGAGCAGTACTTC
TRBV9	.	TRBD2	TRBJ2-5	CASSARLAGEWGETQYF	TGTGCCAGCAGCGCCCGACTAGCGGGAGAGTGGGGAGAGACCCAGTACTTC
TRBV18	.	.	TRBJ2-5	CASSPLGEWKETQYF	TGTGCCAGCTCACCCCTCGGGGAATGGAAAGAGACCCAGTACTTC